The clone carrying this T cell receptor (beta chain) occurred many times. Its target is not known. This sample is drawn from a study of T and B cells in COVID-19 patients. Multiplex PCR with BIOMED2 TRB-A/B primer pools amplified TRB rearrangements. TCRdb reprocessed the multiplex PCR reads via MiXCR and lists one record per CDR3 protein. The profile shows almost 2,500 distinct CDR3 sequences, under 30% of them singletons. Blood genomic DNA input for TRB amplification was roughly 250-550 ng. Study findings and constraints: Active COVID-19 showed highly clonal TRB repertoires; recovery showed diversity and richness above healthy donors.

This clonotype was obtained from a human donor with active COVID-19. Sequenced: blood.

CDR3 in amino acids: CASSFSPGAPLNTGELFF. As DNA, the CDR3 is TGTGCCAGCAGTTTCTCTCCAGGGGCACCCCTAAACACCGGGGAGCTGTTTTTT. The V and J genes are TRBV6-6 and TRBJ2-2, with D perhaps TRBD1 (6 bases). V lost 4 bases and J lost 2, with 20 bases in between. This CDR3 contains 18 residues. The germline V gene encodes CDR1 MNHNY and CDR2 SVGAGI (reference sequence).